Below are 25 T cell receptor beta chains sequenced from a single sample in a study of cytomegalovirus exposure and HLA in healthy donors. PCR amplification relied on 60 Vbeta primers (plus 13 Jbeta primers). The assay was immunoSEQ multiplex PCR, and TCRdb's table has in-frame clones only and misses some. The sample has 180,000 or so clones, more than 65% seen once; the top ten hold roughly 2.5%. Sequencing was carried out using PBMCs. The receptors derive from a woman under 40 in good health and CMV-seropositive.

CDR3: CASSPGQSLGEQFF. The CDR3 nucleotides read TGCGCCAGCAGCCCGGGACAGTCCCTCGGTGAGCAGTTCTTC. This chain connects TRBV10-1 to TRBJ2-1; TRBD1 matches 7 bases. This CDR3 comprises 14 residues. Per germline, CDR1 WNHNN and CDR2 SYGVQD (reference sequence). Germline trimming cut 6 bases from V and 9 bases from J; bases unmatched to any gene: 11.

The CDR3 region has the DNA TGTGCCTGGAGGGGAGGGACTCTGGGTACCTACGAGCAGTACTTC. Translation: CAWRGGTLGTYEQYF. V gene TRBV30 combines with J gene TRBJ2-5; 7 bases are a match to TRBD2. Near its end, the DNA agrees better with TRBJ2-7, so the J call may be wrong. Germline V CDR1 and CDR2: GTSNPN, SVGIG (reference sequence). The CDR3 spans 15 residues.

The rearrangement links TRBV9 to TRBJ2-2; 7 bases are a match to TRBD1. The germline CDR1 and CDR2 sequences are SGDLS and YYNGEE. Germline trimming cut 4 bases from V and 0 bases from J; bases unmatched to any gene: 3. The CDR3 loop spans 15 amino acids. CDR3 nucleotides: TGTGCCAGCAGCATGACAGGGTCGAACACCGGGGAGCTGTTTTTT. Protein product: CASSMTGSNTGELFF.

The chain uses TRBV27 and TRBJ2-2, with a tentative D call TRBD1 (6 bases). This CDR3 comprises 14 residues. V was cut by 6 bases and J by 5 bases, with 13 bases left in between. Germline V CDR1 and CDR2: MNHEY, SMNVEV (reference sequence). CDR3 sequence (DNA): TGTGCCAGCAGAATTCAAACAGGGACCGGGGAGCTGTTTTTT. Translation gives CASRIQTGTGELFF.

Written as DNA, the CDR3 is TGTGCCAGCAGCAAACAGGGGGTCTACGAGCAGTACTTC. Translating gives CASSKQGVYEQYF. V and J are TRBV7-2 and TRBJ2-7; the match to TRBD1 covers 8 bases. V shed 5 bases and J 3 bases; nucleotides not matched to a gene: 3. Germline V gene data show CDR1 as SGHTA and CDR2 as FQGNSA. The CDR3 runs 13 residues. Complete variable domain (other parts from reference TRBV7-2 and TRBJ2-7): GAGVSQSPSNKVTEKGKDVELRCDPISGHTALYWYRQSLGQGLEFLIYFQGNSAPDKSGLPSDRFSAERTGGSVSTLTIQRTQQEDSAVYLCASSKQGVYEQYFGPGTRLTVT.

The chain uses TRBV7-9 and TRBJ2-5; TRBD1 agrees at 7 bases. The DNA end favors TRBJ2-7, so the J call may be wrong. Germline CDR1 is SEHNR and CDR2 is FQNEAQ (reference sequence). CDR3 length: 13 residues. DNA of the CDR3: TGTGCCAGCGAATCGGGACAGTCCTACGAGCAGTACTTC. It specifies CASESGQSYEQYF.

The chain links TRBV5-4 to TRBJ1-1, with D possibly matching TRBD1 (6 bases). CDR1 and CDR2 from the germline V gene are SGHNT and YYREEE (reference sequence). The CDR3 covers 13 residues. Trimming took 4 bases from V and 8 from J, leaving 15 bases between them. DNA for the CDR3: TGTGCCAGCAGCACCCAGAACAGGGTAGAAGCTTTCTTT. Translated, it gives CASSTQNRVEAFF.

Only one count was recorded for this clone. The rearrangement links TRBV2 to TRBJ2-5; the D gene is possibly TRBD2 (7 bases). The last part of the DNA fits TRBJ2-7 better; the J call may be wrong. Germline-derived CDR1 and CDR2 are SNHLY and FYNNEI. The CDR3 has 15 amino acids. The CDR3 nucleotides read TGTGCCAGCAGGGTGGACAGCGGGACATCTTACGAGCAGTACTTC. It encodes CASRVDSGTSYEQYF.

The rearrangement uses TRBV30 and TRBJ2-1, with 10 positions matching TRBD2. Germline CDR1 GTSNPN, CDR2 SVGIG (reference sequence). The CDR3 totals 15 residues. Trimming cost V 7 bases and J 2 bases; bases outside gene matches: 8. This chain's CDR3 is CASILAGHPYNEQFF. CDR3 DNA: TGTGCCTCCATACTAGCGGGGCATCCCTACAATGAGCAGTTCTTC.

V gene TRBV28 combines with J gene TRBJ1-1; possible D gene TRBD1, 5 bases. V gave up 6 bases and J gave up 7 bases, with 12 bases separating them. The CDR3 is 12 amino acids. CDR1 is MDHEN, CDR2 SYDVKM, per germline. Written as DNA, the CDR3 is TGTGCCAGCAGCCCATGGGGGGTTGAAGCTTTCTTT. It specifies CASSPWGVEAFF.

This rearrangement joins TRBV2 to TRBJ2-5; D may be TRBD1 (5 bases). The germline gives CDR1 SNHLY, CDR2 FYNNEI. V gave up 3 bases and J gave up 4 bases, with 9 bases separating them. This CDR3 is built from 13 residues. CDR3 amino acids: CASSDQGAETQYF. CDR3 DNA: TGTGCCAGCAGTGATCAAGGGGCAGAGACCCAGTACTTC.

This clone was detected only a few times. The chain has TRBV7-9 and TRBJ1-4; TRBD1 agrees at 10 bases. CDR1 SEHNR and CDR2 FQNEAQ come from the germline V gene (reference sequence). This CDR3 is 15 amino acids long. V shed 5 bases, J shed 4 bases, and the junction held 4 bases outside the gene matches. The CDR3 is CASSLTGGVNEKLFF. The CDR3 DNA follows: TGTGCCAGCAGCCTGACAGGGGGCGTTAATGAAAAACTGTTTTTT.

The chain joins TRBV29-1 to TRBJ1-2, with 7 bases fitting TRBD1. This CDR3 region has 12 residues. V shed 4 bases and J 9 bases; nucleotides not matched to a gene: 8. Germline assignment: CDR1 SQVTM and CDR2 ANQGSEA. CDR3 DNA sequence: TGCAGCGTTGCTAAGACAGGGAAAAGCTACACCTTC. Translation: CSVAKTGKSYTF.

V is TRBV7-2 and J is TRBJ2-1; 7 bases line up with TRBD2. After removal of 4 bases from V and 9 bases from J, the junction contained 15 bases not matched to a gene. CDR1 and CDR2 from the germline V gene are SGHTA and FQGNSA. The CDR3 is 16 amino acids. CDR3 bases: TGTGCCAGCAGCTCCGGGGGGACCTCACCGCCAGGTGAGCAGTTCTTC. Protein product: CASSSGGTSPPGEQFF.

Comments on this clone: The same CDR3 also results from other DNA sequences found in this sample. The chain uses TRBV5-6 and TRBJ1-1; no clear D. This CDR3 region has 12 residues. The V and J ends lost 1 base and 5 bases respectively, with 6 bases between them. The germline V gene has CDR1 SGHDT and CDR2 YYEEEE. CDR3 coding DNA: TGTGCCAGCAGCTTGCGGAGAACTGAAGCTTTCTTT. Protein product: CASSLRRTEAFF.

The rearrangement joins TRBV9 to TRBJ1-1; D possibly corresponds to TRBD1 (5 bases). This CDR3 is built from 14 residues. The V end was cut by 4 bases, the J end by 6 bases, with 16 bases between. Germline CDR1 is SGDLS and CDR2 is YYNGEE. The CDR3 coding sequence is TGTGCCAGCAGCTTCACAGGTCAGGGCTCTGAAGCTTTCTTT. Protein product: CASSFTGQGSEAFF.

The chain joins TRBV9 to TRBJ2-5, with D possibly matching TRBD2 (7 bases). V was shortened by 4 bases and J by 5 bases, with 21 bases between the two germline ends. CDR1 is SGDLS, CDR2 YYNGEE, per germline. This CDR3 comprises 16 residues. The CDR3 nucleotides are TGTGCCAGCAGCCCGGGGGGCAGGGTAGTTCAGGAGACCCAGTACTTC. Translation gives CASSPGGRVVQETQYF.

This CDR3 reads CASSKTGQETQYF. CDR3 coding DNA: TGTGCCAGCAGCAAGACAGGACAAGAGACCCAGTACTTC. The rearrangement joins TRBV11-2 to TRBJ2-5, with D possibly being TRBD1 (6 bases). Germline CDR1 reads SGHAT; CDR2 reads FQNNGV. The CDR3 has 13 residues. V lost 5 bases to trimming and J lost 2 bases, with 9 bases between them.

This CDR3 is CASSSGQGAYNEQFF. DNA for the CDR3: TGTGCCAGCAGTTCCGGACAGGGGGCGTACAATGAGCAGTTCTTC. The rearrangement joins TRBV6-6 to TRBJ2-1; 11 bases map to TRBD1. The CDR3 consists of 15 residues. V lost 4 bases, J lost 4 bases, and 3 bases stayed unmatched. The germline V gene has CDR1 MNHNY and CDR2 SVGAGI (reference sequence).

A few counts support this clone. V and J are TRBV9 and TRBJ1-5, with 9 bases that match TRBD1. The ends lost 4 bases at V and 3 bases at J; junction bases unmatched: 5. CDR1 SGDLS and CDR2 YYNGEE come from the germline V gene. The CDR3 has 15 amino acids. The CDR3 sequence is CASSLGQGPNQPQHF. CDR3 sequence (DNA): TGTGCCAGCAGCTTGGGACAGGGCCCCAATCAGCCCCAGCATTTT.

The chain combines TRBV5-4 with TRBJ1-2, with TRBD1 matching 9 bases. Unmatched junction bases numbered 12, after V lost 1 base and J lost 5 bases. Looked up from germline, CDR1 is SGHNT and CDR2 is YYREEE (reference sequence). The CDR3 totals 17 residues. This CDR3 reads CASSLRAADRGDYGYTF. DNA for the CDR3: TGTGCCAGCAGCTTGAGAGCCGCTGACAGGGGGGATTATGGCTACACCTTC. The full variable domain, its missing parts supplied by reference TRBV5-4 and TRBJ1-2, is ETGVTQSPTHLIKTRGQQVTLRCSSQSGHNTVSWYQQALGQGPQFIFQYYREEENGRGNFPPRFSGLQFPNYSSELNVNALELDDSALYLCASSLRAADRGDYGYTFGSGTRLTVV.

This clone turned up a few times. This rearrangement joins TRBV5-1 to TRBJ1-1; unclear D gene. CDR3 length: 15 residues. CDR1 is SGHRS, CDR2 YFSETQ, per germline. Trimming shortened V by 4 bases and J by 4 bases, and 17 bases separated the two germline ends. CDR3 residues: CASSPRTAEGTEAFF. The CDR3 nucleotides read TGCGCCAGCAGCCCCCGGACGGCGGAGGGCACTGAAGCTTTCTTT.

The chain has TRBV9 and TRBJ1-1; perhaps TRBD1 as D (5 bases). Germline lookup yields CDR1 SGDLS and CDR2 YYNGEE. Trimming left V 3 bases short and J 0 bases short, with 9 bases between. This CDR3 is built from 14 residues. The CDR3 loop reads CASSGGGVNTEAFF. DNA of the CDR3: TGTGCCAGCAGCGGGGGGGGTGTGAACACTGAAGCTTTCTTT.

The chain is built from TRBV15 and TRBJ1-3; a weak D match, TRBD1 (6 bases). The CDR3 contains 17 residues. Germline V gives CDR1 LNHNV, CDR2 YYDKDF (reference sequence). V was trimmed by 0 bases and J by 0 bases, leaving 12 bases between them. CDR3 sequence: CATSREQGPFSGNTIYF. The CDR3 DNA sequence: TGTGCCACCAGCAGAGAACAGGGACCCTTCTCTGGAAACACCATATATTTT. Looking up the rest from reference TRBV15 and TRBJ1-3 gives the full variable domain: DAMVIQNPRYQVTQFGKPVTLSCSQTLNHNVMYWYQQKSSQAPKLLFHYYDKDFNNEADTPDNFQSRRPNTSFCFLDIRSPGLGDTAMYLCATSREQGPFSGNTIYFGEGSWLTVV.

This rearrangement joins TRBV9 to TRBJ1-1; the D is unclear. V was clipped by 4 bases and J by 1 base, with 11 bases between them. CDR1 SGDLS and CDR2 YYNGEE come from the germline V gene. This CDR3 spans 14 amino acids. CDR3 DNA: TGTGCCAGCAGCCCCCGGGAAGGGAACACTGAAGCTTTCTTT. Translation: CASSPREGNTEAFF.